What follows is one T cell receptor (beta chain) and its context. Its antigen is not yet known. The cohort comprised some 680 healthy bone marrow donors. Cohort members were all nominally healthy when sampled, although unrecorded immune exposures were likely present. The donor was CMV seronegative and was included in the group of over 300 seronegative cohort members. A peripheral blood sample was provided by each donor, and peripheral blood mononuclear cells were used for TCR beta sequencing. Genomic DNA was extracted from the blood cell samples with the Qiagen DNeasy Blood Extraction Kit. This sample was included in a study of cytomegalovirus exposure and HLA in healthy donors (dated by TCRdb to 2016 to 2017). Notes on the research overall: An earlier analysis of approximately 600 of the donors reported 250 to 300 Gb of sequence data and some 120 million unique TCR beta sequences from 150 million to 200 million T cells. An early release that covered fewer than 750 HLA-typed donors contained around 300 gigabases of sequencing data and tens of millions of unique TCR sequences. The genetic ancestry cluster associated with self-reported Caucasian donors included 70% to 85% of the roughly 400 genotyped donors. The aim of the study was to test whether cataloging public T cell receptors could identify signatures of past pathogen exposure. Using immunosequencing, the study profiled T cell repertoires from 666 subjects and related those repertoires to cytomegalovirus serostatus. Along with the approximately 620-subject first cohort, a separate validation cohort of over a hundred different subjects was used. To predict cytomegalovirus infection status, the study brought together high-throughput TCR immunosequencing, statistical association of individual TCRs with disease status, and machine learning. To study patterns of TCR occurrence, a later analysis re-analyzed previously published TCR beta repertoires from around 660 donors and added high-resolution HLA genotyping. Rather than using new phenotypic data, the later analysis identified candidate immune exposures from TCR beta sequences and from how often those sequences occurred across donors. An earlier analysis of some 600 of the donors applied high-throughput TCR beta sequencing to assess whether each TCR beta V gene segment acted as functional or pseudogenic. Donor age, sex, ethnicity and CMV serostatus were compiled together with the repertoire data. Genome-wide SNP genotypes for about 65% of the 666 donors were used in a later genetic analysis, which treated that subset as a discovery cohort. Every discovery cohort repertoire had been produced on one sequencing platform. Both class I and class II loci were covered by HLA typing, at four-digit resolution. Typing coverage varied by locus: roughly 629-630 donors for A, B, C, DRB1 and DQB1; approximately 560 for DQA1; some 610 for DPA1; roughly 450 for DPB1. Five DR-DQ haplotypes were handled as single units for association and clustering because linkage in the cohort was strong. Among about 360 genotyped donors of the cohort, an average of about 240,000 unique TCR beta nucleotide sequences were sequenced per donor, roughly 20% of them non-productive.

Library generation was performed with the immunoSEQ multiplex PCR assay. For the multiplex PCR, a mixture combining 60 forward primers for TCR Vbeta segments and 13 reverse primers for TCR Jbeta segments was used. The CDR3 region of rearranged TCR beta genes was amplified from genomic DNA by a multiplex PCR assay. Amplified TCR beta libraries were sequenced as 87-base-pair reads on the Illumina HiSeq System. The published analysis was carried out like this. Across the 700 or so repertoires, a later analysis counted roughly 77 million unique TCR beta chains, about 10 million of which were shared by at least two donors. A nearest-neighbor algorithm error-corrected the raw reads and collapsed the reads into unique sequences, merging closely related sequences to remove PCR and sequencing errors. CDR3 sequences were aligned to IMGT reference sequences to assign V, D and J gene segments. Each retained sequence needed at least a six-nucleotide match to both a V gene segment and a J gene segment. A rearrangement counted as productive if the CDR3 had no stop codons and remained in frame with V and J, and every other rearrangement counted as non-productive. Following IMGT convention, CDR3 was defined as the stretch from the second conserved V-encoded cysteine to the conserved J-encoded phenylalanine. The earlier analysis of approximately 590 of the donors excluded any sequence lacking an unambiguous match to a single V gene segment. An earlier analysis of fewer than 750 of the donors classified V segments as functional when productive rearrangements were above 56.7% and as segregating when the standard deviation between donors was above 5%. A statistical classification framework was built for diagnosing cytomegalovirus status from the catalog of TCR beta chain sequences. V and J gene assignment, in a later analysis, came from comparing TCR nucleotide sequences with IMGT/GENE-DB human TR gene sequences. The TCRdist pipeline was used in a later analysis to assign CDR3 sequences and most-parsimonious VDJ recombination scenarios. In a later analysis, each TCR beta chain was defined by its CDR3 amino acid sequence together with its V-gene family, and reads lacking a unique V-gene family were excluded. A later analysis removed 500 to 650 highly shared, low-generation-probability nucleotide sequences to deal with suspected cross-contamination and a sequencing artifact. In a later analysis, a clonal expansion index for each public chain was calculated from normalized within-repertoire ranks of inferred template counts. In a later analysis, generation probabilities were computed using a VDJ recombination model fitted to out-of-frame rearrangements, and the results were checked against IGoR. In a later analysis, TCR-TCR, TCR-HLA and TCR-CMV co-occurrence was scored with hypergeometric tests, and a repertoire-size bias correction was applied to TCR pairs. In a later analysis, false discovery rates were estimated by permuting HLA or CMV assignments 20 times. In a later analysis, co-occurring TCRs were grouped using DBSCAN, and TCRdist sequence similarity was added for clustering within HLA-allele-positive subsets. Co-occurrence clustering excluded repertoires with fewer than 30,000 or more than 120,000 public chains, plus five with anomalous nucleotide sharing. Imported from immuneACCESS, the table was reduced by TCRdb to in-frame sequences with V and J called. These copies leave out some clones; in studies compared against another copy, an unresolved V gene accounts for under half, and the cause of the remainder is not known. V and J calls plus clone size are reproduced from that table; the DNA served to infer D and trimming. The sample table on file contains over 120,000 clones. The ten largest make up about 0.96% of the sample.

Beyond this particular receptor, the publication reports: In both the original and validation cohorts, the classifier was reported to diagnose cytomegalovirus status with high specificity and sensitivity. When HLA alleles, especially DR and DQ, strongly co-occurred, TCR associations were difficult to assign to individual alleles. In an earlier analysis of fewer than 750 of the donors, most TCR beta V segments were observed in productive rearrangements about 90% or about 30% of the time, broadly matching IMGT annotations. It was suggested by the authors that the approach could potentially be generalized to other disease states and immunological phenotypes. Over 15 rarely observed V segments, including chromosome 9 orphons, were excluded from the earlier analysis of several hundred of the donors because counts were too low. Only TCR beta chains were sequenced in this cohort, and the absence of alpha or paired-chain data limited detectable features. In a later genetic analysis, fewer N-insertions in productive TCRs were reported among donors in an Asian-associated ancestry cluster than the roughly 670-donor mean. Correlated functional status among segregating V segments might reflect linkage disequilibrium, but an unknown experimental factor could not be ruled out. A further reported finding was that TCR beta sequences accurately predicted the HLA-A and HLA-B alleles for most subjects in the first cohort. For the cohort, immune exposure information was limited to CMV serostatus. Because HLA typing was missing for some donors at each locus, association tests included only the typed subset. The study listed approximately 150 TCR beta chains as associated with cytomegalovirus. Three of the identified cytomegalovirus-associated TCR beta chains were confirmed in vitro to be specific for cytomegalovirus antigens. Specific HLA alleles were associated with roughly 16,000 TCR beta sequences at a false discovery rate of 0.05 in a later analysis. A later genetic analysis associated a missense DCLRE1C variant with V-gene and J-gene trimming of TCR beta chains, and an independent cohort replicated the association. In a later analysis, the rate of TCR association differed among HLA loci, with DRB1 alleles having the most associated TCRs and HLA-C alleles having the fewest. A cluster of highly shared sequence variants was judged likely to represent a technical artifact of the sequencing pipeline. Presence/absence analyses assumed roughly uniform sequencing depth across donors, an assumption that may not hold. A later analysis found that most CMV-associated TCR beta chains appeared HLA-restricted, with HLA associations seemingly driven largely by CMV exposure. Across donors, most TCR sequences were observed very rarely, whereas some public TCRs were present in many individuals. Several of the top co-occurrence clusters appeared to be linked to parvovirus B19, influenza, CMV and Epstein-Barr virus, according to a later analysis. In a later analysis, HLA-associated TCR beta chains showed more clonal expansion and lower generation probabilities than non-associated chains that were equally common.

Sequenced material: PBMCs. This sequence was found in a male donor in good health and CMV-seronegative.

The CDR3 corresponds to CASSWGGAEYNEQFF. The sequence in DNA is TGCGCCAGCAGCTGGGGGGGAGCGGAGTACAATGAGCAGTTCTTC. The sequence is built from TRBV5-1 and TRBJ2-1, and 7 bases in between align with TRBD2. V ends up 3 bases short and J 4 bases short, with an unmatched junction base count of 7. Spanning cysteine to phenylalanine, the CDR3 consists of 15 amino acids. Only the CDR3 portion is preserved as DNA: 45 bases, with reading frame beginning at the first base. Taken from the germline V gene, the CDR1 and CDR2 loops are SGHRS and YFSETQ.